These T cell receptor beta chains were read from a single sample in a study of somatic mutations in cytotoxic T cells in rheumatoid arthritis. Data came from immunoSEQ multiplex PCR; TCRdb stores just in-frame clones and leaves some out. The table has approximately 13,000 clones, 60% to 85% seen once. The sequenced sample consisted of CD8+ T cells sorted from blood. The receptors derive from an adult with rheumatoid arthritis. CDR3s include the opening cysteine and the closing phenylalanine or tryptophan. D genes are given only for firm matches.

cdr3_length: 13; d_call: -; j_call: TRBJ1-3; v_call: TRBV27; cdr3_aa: CASSPTRGNTIYF
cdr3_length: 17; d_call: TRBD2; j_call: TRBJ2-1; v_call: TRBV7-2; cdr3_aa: CASSLHSGGPPGNEQFF
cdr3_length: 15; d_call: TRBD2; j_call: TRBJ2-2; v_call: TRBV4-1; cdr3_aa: CASSQGREVTGELFF
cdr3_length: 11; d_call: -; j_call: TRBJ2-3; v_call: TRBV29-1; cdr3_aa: CSVDPGDTQYF
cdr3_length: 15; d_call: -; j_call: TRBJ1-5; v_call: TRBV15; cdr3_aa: CATSRDLGSNQPQHF
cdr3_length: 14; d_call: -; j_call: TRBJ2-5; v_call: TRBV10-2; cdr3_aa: CASSESAGQETQYF
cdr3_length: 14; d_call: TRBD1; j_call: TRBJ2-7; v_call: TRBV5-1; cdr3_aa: CASSLGQGAYEQYF
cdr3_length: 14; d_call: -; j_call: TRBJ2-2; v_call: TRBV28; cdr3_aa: CASSLVVSPGELFF
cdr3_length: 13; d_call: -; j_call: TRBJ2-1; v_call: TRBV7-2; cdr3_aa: CASSPAHTVGGFF
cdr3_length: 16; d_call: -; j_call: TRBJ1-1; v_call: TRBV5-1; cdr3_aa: CASSLEGRGFGTEAFF
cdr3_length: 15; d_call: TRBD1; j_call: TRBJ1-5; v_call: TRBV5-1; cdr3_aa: CASSLGQGANQPQHF
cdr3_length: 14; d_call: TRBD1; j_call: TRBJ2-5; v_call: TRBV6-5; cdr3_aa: CASSYLQGRETQYF
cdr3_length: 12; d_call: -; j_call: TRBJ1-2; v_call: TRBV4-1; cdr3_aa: CASSQQGGGYTF
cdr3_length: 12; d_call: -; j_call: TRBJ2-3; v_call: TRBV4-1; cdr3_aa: CASSQEGDTQYF
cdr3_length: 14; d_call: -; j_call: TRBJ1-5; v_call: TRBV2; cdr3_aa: CASSERGSNQPQHF